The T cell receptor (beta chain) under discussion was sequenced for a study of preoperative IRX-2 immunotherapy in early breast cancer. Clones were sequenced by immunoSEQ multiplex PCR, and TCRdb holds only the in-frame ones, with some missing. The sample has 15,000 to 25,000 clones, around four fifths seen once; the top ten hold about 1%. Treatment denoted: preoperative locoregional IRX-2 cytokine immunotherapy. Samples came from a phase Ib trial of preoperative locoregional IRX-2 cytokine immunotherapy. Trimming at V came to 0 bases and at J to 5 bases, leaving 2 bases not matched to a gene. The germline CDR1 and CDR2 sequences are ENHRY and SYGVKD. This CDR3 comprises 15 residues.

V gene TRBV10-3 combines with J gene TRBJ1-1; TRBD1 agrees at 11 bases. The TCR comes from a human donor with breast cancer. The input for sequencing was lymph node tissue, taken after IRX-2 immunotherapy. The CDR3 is CAISESGTGGTEAFF. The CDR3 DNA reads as TGTGCCATCAGTGAGTCCGGGACAGGGGGGACTGAAGCTTTCTTT.